The 27 T cell receptor beta chains presented below share a single source sample, sequenced in a study of CD8 T cells in ankylosing spondylitis. Study-level results: What appeared characteristic of ankylosing spondylitis blood was a TCR beta motif of several highly homologous variants.

TCRdb analysed the 5' RACE reads with MiXCR anew, one entry per CDR3 protein. The sample consists of approximately 520,000 distinct CDR3 sequences, about 5.4% of them appearing once. For these TCRs, the target antigens are not known. Sequencing was performed on blood, either unsorted or a sorted T cell fraction (not recorded which). Every receptor here comes from a male donor with ankylosing spondylitis.

This chain uses TRBV4-2 with TRBJ1-2; D remains ambiguous. CDR1 and CDR2 from the germline V gene are LGHNA and YNFKEQ. The germline V and J ends were trimmed by 8 bases and 0 bases, with 10 bases remaining between them. The CDR3 contains 13 residues. CDR3 bases: TGTGCCAGCGGCCGCGGGCCTAACTATGGCTACACCTTC. Translated, it gives CASGRGPNYGYTF.

This clonotype was counted many times. V usage is TRBV11-2 and J usage is TRBJ2-5, with 9 bases lining up with TRBD2. V was clipped by 0 bases and J by 3 bases; unmatched bases: 14. Looked up from germline, CDR1 is SGHAT and CDR2 is FQNNGV. This CDR3 has 19 amino acids. CDR3 DNA: TGTGCCAGCAGCTTAGAGGGCCTAGCGGGATTCGATTGGGAAGAGACCCAGTACTTC. Protein: CASSLEGLAGFDWEETQYF.

This clonotype was picked up many times. The J gene is TRBJ2-3, the V gene TRBV20-1, with D hard to call. Germline V gives CDR1 DFQATT, CDR2 SNEGSKA (reference sequence). Deletions cut 4 bases from V and 1 base from J, with 12 bases between. The CDR3 covers 14 residues. The CDR3 DNA sequence: TGCAGTGCTAATCTCGTCCGAGGCACAGATACGCAGTATTTT. Protein product: CSANLVRGTDTQYF.

A few counts support this clonotype. Just one base apart from a much larger clone, this may be a read error. The chain employs TRBV5-1 and TRBJ2-1, with 9 bases aligning to TRBD1. The CDR3 is 16 residues long. The V gene's germline CDR1 is SGHRS and CDR2 YFSETQ. Trimming removed 3 bases from V and 3 bases from J; junction bases left unmatched: 7. The CDR3 loop reads CASSWSGTGSYNEQFF. In DNA form, the CDR3 reads TGCGCCAGCAGCTGGTCCGGGACAGGGAGCTACAATGAGCAGTTCTTC.

This clonotype was detected ten times or more. J is TRBJ2-3 and V is TRBV20-1; possible D gene TRBD2, 5 bases. Germline V gives CDR1 DFQATT, CDR2 SNEGSKA (reference sequence). This CDR3 spans 14 amino acids. V gave up 3 bases and J gave up 5 bases, with 15 bases separating them. The CDR3 protein is CSASGSSVVDTQYF. CDR3 bases: TGCAGTGCTAGTGGGAGTAGCGTTGTAGATACGCAGTATTTT.

There are many counts of this clonotype. This rearrangement joins TRBV20-1 to TRBJ2-7, with D uncertain. CDR1 is DFQATT and CDR2 is SNEGSKA in the germline V gene (reference sequence). This CDR3 is 12 amino acids long. The V gene lost 6 bases and the J gene lost 1 base, with 10 bases spanning the gap. CDR3: CSARWGSYEQYF. The CDR3 bases are TGCAGTGCCAGATGGGGATCCTACGAGCAGTACTTC.

This clonotype was counted many times. V and J are TRBV6-1 and TRBJ1-5; D perhaps matches TRBD1 (5 bases). V gave up 8 bases and J gave up 7 bases, with 15 bases separating them. The CDR3 totals 13 residues. In germline, CDR1 is MNHNS, CDR2 SASEGT. CDR3 sequence reads: CASGQEWDQPQHF. The CDR3 nucleotides are TGTGCCAGCGGGCAGGAATGGGACCAGCCCCAGCATTTT.

In its sample, this clonotype was seen many times. The V gene is TRBV5-6, the J gene TRBJ2-7; D unclear. There are 11 residues in the CDR3. The germline V gene has CDR1 SGHDT and CDR2 YYEEEE. The V end lost 1 base, the J end lost 6 bases, and 5 bases lay between the germline ends. The DNA of the CDR3 is TGTGCCAGCAGCTTGACGGGCGAGCAGTACTTC. Amino acids: CASSLTGEQYF.

There are a few counts of this clonotype. This sequence joins TRBV28 and TRBJ2-7; D unclear. This CDR3 is 11 amino acids long. The germline CDR1 and CDR2 sequences are MDHEN and SYDVKM. V lost 5 bases, J lost 4 bases, and 6 bases lay in between. The CDR3 DNA reads as TGTGCCAGCAGTAGACCATACGAGCAGTACTTC. It yields the protein CASSRPYEQYF.

This clonotype was recorded at least ten times. This chain links TRBV4-2 with TRBJ2-1; 8 nucleotides line up with TRBD2. Germline lookup yields CDR1 LGHNA and CDR2 YNFKEQ. Losses at the gene ends were 0 bases for V and 1 base for J; bases not matched to a gene: 5. This CDR3 contains 17 residues. The DNA of the CDR3 is TGTGCCAGCAGCCAAGATGAAACTAGCGGATCCTACAATGAGCAGTTCTTC. Translation gives CASSQDETSGSYNEQFF.

This clonotype was seen many times. This rearrangement joins TRBV6-1 to TRBJ1-2, with TRBD1 matching 8 bases. In germline, CDR1 is MNHNS, CDR2 SASEGT. V was pared by 6 bases and J by 9 bases, with 9 bases of the junction left unmatched. The CDR3 extends over 13 amino acids. CDR3 protein: CASSFGTGYSYTF. In DNA, the CDR3 is TGTGCCAGCAGCTTTGGGACAGGTTATAGCTACACCTTC.

This clonotype was recorded a few times. DNA for the CDR3: TGTGCCACCAGTGATTCGAGGGGGGGGCTCGATGAGCAGTTCTTC. Its protein is CATSDSRGGLDEQFF. This chain uses TRBV24-1 with TRBJ2-1; the D gene is possibly TRBD2 (7 bases). V was shortened by 2 bases and J by 8 bases, with 15 bases between the two germline ends. The length of the CDR3 is 15 residues. The germline V gene has CDR1 KGHDR and CDR2 SFDVKD.

This clonotype was picked up many times. V gene TRBV12-3 or TRBV12-4 combines with J gene TRBJ1-1; D is unclear. Trimming took off 7 bases at V and 5 bases at J, with 17 bases between the two ends. The CDR3 extends over 14 amino acids. The CDR3 loop reads CASIGPSGTTEAFF. CDR3 coding DNA: TGTGCCAGCATCGGCCCCTCCGGAACAACTGAAGCTTTCTTT.

This clonotype showed up many times. CDR3 sequence (DNA): TGTGCCACCAGCAGAGACCCCGGGACTAGTGATGAGACCCAGTACTTC. This sequence encodes CATSRDPGTSDETQYF. This chain joins TRBV15 and TRBJ2-5, with TRBD2 identical over 8 bases. Per the germline V gene, CDR1 is LNHNV and CDR2 is YYDKDF (reference sequence). The junction had 8 bases not matched to a gene; V was cut back by 0 bases and J by 5 bases. The CDR3 spans 16 residues. Based on the CDR3 plus reference TRBV15 and TRBJ2-5, the full variable domain is DAMVIQNPRYQVTQFGKPVTLSCSQTLNHNVMYWYQQKSSQAPKLLFHYYDKDFNNEADTPDNFQSRRPNTSFCFLDIRSPGLGDTAMYLCATSRDPGTSDETQYFGPGTRLLVL.

In this sample, this clonotype turned up many times. The rearrangement links TRBV4-3 to TRBJ1-2; D is unresolved. This CDR3 contains 14 residues. Trimming took 4 bases from V and 4 from J, leaving 13 bases between them. CDR1 is LGHNA and CDR2 is YSLEER in the germline V gene. The CDR3 coding sequence is TGCGCCAGCAGCCCTGCGGCCCAGATCTATGGCTACACCTTC. Translation: CASSPAAQIYGYTF.

The chain employs TRBV12-3 or TRBV12-4 and TRBJ2-1, with D possibly being TRBD2 (6 bases). This CDR3 has 15 residues. Between the trimmed V and J ends, which lost 6 bases and 2 bases, there was a span of 14 bases. CDR3 bases: TGTGCCAGCAGCCCCGGGAGTCCCCCCTACAATGAGCAGTTCTTC. Translation gives CASSPGSPPYNEQFF.

CDR3 amino acids: CSARAWRLAGTETQYF. The CDR3 DNA is TGCAGTGCTAGAGCTTGGAGACTAGCGGGGACTGAGACCCAGTACTTC. The gene calls are TRBV20-1 and TRBJ2-5; 11 bases are a match to TRBD2. The CDR3 loop spans 16 amino acids. From germline, CDR1 is DFQATT and CDR2 SNEGSKA (reference sequence). After removal of 1 base from V and 5 bases from J, the junction contained 9 bases not matched to a gene.

This chain connects TRBV7-3 to TRBJ2-5; TRBD1 matches 8 bases. Germline assignment: CDR1 SGHTA and CDR2 FQGTGA. Trimming at V came to 3 bases and at J to 3 bases, leaving 6 bases not matched to a gene. The CDR3 runs 15 residues. The CDR3 loop reads CASSLAGGLKETQYF. In DNA form, the CDR3 reads TGTGCCAGCAGCTTGGCAGGGGGCCTCAAAGAGACCCAGTACTTC.

This clonotype was detected ten times or more. V usage is TRBV28 and J usage is TRBJ1-5; tentatively, D is TRBD1 (6 bases). V was shortened by 1 base and J by 2 bases, with 9 bases between the two germline ends. The CDR3 sequence is 15 residues long. CDR1 and CDR2 (germline): MDHEN, SYDVKM. The CDR3 region is CASSLSGAGNQPQHF. Written as DNA, the CDR3 is TGTGCCAGCAGTTTATCGGGGGCCGGCAATCAGCCCCAGCATTTT.

There are many counts of this clonotype. The J gene is TRBJ1-5, the V gene TRBV12-3 or TRBV12-4, with D uncertain. V was cut by 4 bases and J by 6 bases, with 13 bases left in between. This CDR3 comprises 14 residues. CDR3 protein: CASSSEPAGQPQHF. The CDR3 DNA reads TGTGCCAGCAGTTCCGAGCCCGCCGGTCAGCCCCAGCATTTT.

This clonotype was counted at least ten times. J is TRBJ1-1 and V is TRBV7-9, with 8 positions matching TRBD1. Germline CDR1 and CDR2: SEHNR and FQNEAQ (reference sequence). The J segment lost 6 bases and the V segment lost 1 base, leaving 10 bases of the junction unmatched. The CDR3 extends over 16 amino acids. The CDR3 coding sequence is TGTGCCAGCAGCTTAGTTCGTGGACAGGGAAGTTCTGAAGCTTTCTTT. Amino acid sequence: CASSLVRGQGSSEAFF.

This chain joins TRBV5-1 and TRBJ2-7, with a tentative D call TRBD1 (6 bases). Between the trimmed V and J ends, which lost 7 bases and 0 bases, there was a span of 17 bases. Germline V gives CDR1 SGHRS, CDR2 YFSETQ. The CDR3 loop spans 15 amino acids. The DNA for the CDR3 is TGCGCCAGCCGTCAGGGGAGTAGATCCTCCTACGAGCAGTACTTC. Protein: CASRQGSRSSYEQYF. The variable domain in full, completed from reference TRBV5-1 and TRBJ2-7, reads KAGVTQTPRYLIKTRGQQVTLSCSPISGHRSVSWYQQTPGQGLQFLFEYFSETQRNKGNFPGRFSGRQFSNSRSEMNVSTLELGDSALYLCASRQGSRSSYEQYFGPGTRLTVT.

This sequence joins TRBV4-3 and TRBJ2-1; 11 bases agree with TRBD2. The germline CDR1 and CDR2 sequences are LGHNA and YSLEER. Unmatched junction bases numbered 6, after V lost 5 bases and J lost 9 bases. There are 14 residues in the CDR3. Here the CDR3 DNA reads TGCGCCAGCAGCTCCTTAGCGGGAGGGCGTGAGCAGTTCTTC. This translates into CASSSLAGGREQFF.

This clonotype appeared many times. CDR3 region: CASSLEASPGELFF. DNA for the CDR3: TGTGCCAGCAGCTTAGAAGCTAGCCCCGGGGAGCTGTTTTTT. This chain uses TRBV13 with TRBJ2-2, with D perhaps TRBD2 (5 bases). The ends were cut back, 1 base at V and 6 bases at J, with 9 bases in the middle. This CDR3 contains 14 residues. Germline-derived CDR1 and CDR2 are PRHDT and FYEKMQ (reference sequence).

This clonotype was seen at least ten times. The chain couples TRBV5-1 to TRBJ2-3; a weak D match, TRBD1 (5 bases). CDR3 length: 16 residues. The V end lost 9 bases, the J end lost 2 bases, and 22 bases lay between the germline ends. Germline V gene data show CDR1 as SGHRS and CDR2 as YFSETQ. The CDR3 DNA follows: TGCGCCACCTCGACAGCCGGCACTTCTTCCACAGATACGCAGTATTTT. Its translation is CATSTAGTSSTDTQYF.

The rearrangement joins TRBV2 to TRBJ1-4; tentatively, D is TRBD1 (5 bases). The germline V gene encodes CDR1 SNHLY and CDR2 FYNNEI. The CDR3 loop spans 12 amino acids. The V and J ends lost 6 bases and 15 bases respectively, with 17 bases between them. The CDR3 DNA sequence: TGTGCCAGCAGGGCTACCGGGACTAACTTGTTTTTT. The encoded protein is CASRATGTNLFF.

This clonotype was observed a handful of times. The CDR3 loop reads CASSQRGTGGASGELFF. The CDR3 DNA reads TGCGCCAGCAGCCAACGAGGGACAGGGGGCGCGAGCGGGGAGCTGTTTTTT. V usage is TRBV4-3 and J usage is TRBJ2-2; 12 bases are shared with TRBD1. Germline V gene lookup returns CDR1 LGHNA and CDR2 YSLEER. V was pared by 2 bases and J by 7 bases, with 8 bases of the junction left unmatched. The CDR3 extends over 17 amino acids.